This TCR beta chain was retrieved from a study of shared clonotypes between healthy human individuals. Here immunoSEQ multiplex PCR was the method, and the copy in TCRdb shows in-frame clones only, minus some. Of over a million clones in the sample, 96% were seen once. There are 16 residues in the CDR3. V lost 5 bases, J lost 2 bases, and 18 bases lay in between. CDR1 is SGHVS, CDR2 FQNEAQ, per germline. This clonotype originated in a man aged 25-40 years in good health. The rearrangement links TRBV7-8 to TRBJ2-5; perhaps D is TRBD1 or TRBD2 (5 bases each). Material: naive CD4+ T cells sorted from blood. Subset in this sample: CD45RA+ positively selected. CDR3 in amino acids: CASSPGLRGVQETQYF. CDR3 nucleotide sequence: TGTGCCAGCAGCCCCGGACTCCGAGGGGTTCAAGAGACCCAGTACTTC.